Below are 32 T cell receptor beta chains sequenced from a single sample in a study of T cell repertoires in cytomegalovirus infection. Each CDR3 protein gets one entry after TCRdb re-called the reads with MiXCR. The table records 300,000 to 400,000 distinct CDR3 sequences, 8% to 10% of them present only once. Sequencing used PBMCs. The receptors derive from a human donor in good health (CMV status not recorded). Some clones in this sample may be carry-over from other donors' samples.

The chain joins TRBV7-4 to TRBJ2-5; D is perhaps TRBD2 (6 bases). Germline CDR1 reads SGHVT; CDR2 reads SQSDAQ. V lost 4 bases, J lost 5 bases, and 20 bases lay in between. CDR3 length: 16 amino acids. CDR3 protein: CASSWGDSSAGETQYF. The CDR3 bases are TGTGCCAGCAGCTGGGGAGATTCTAGCGCCGGGGAGACCCAGTACTTC.

V gene TRBV7-2 combines with J gene TRBJ1-2; D may be TRBD1 (5 bases). This CDR3 spans 14 amino acids. Trimming cost V 4 bases and J 7 bases, with 16 bases left between them. Germline lookup yields CDR1 SGHTA and CDR2 FQGNSA. The CDR3 is CASSSIGRGGGYTF. In DNA form, the CDR3 reads TGTGCCAGCAGCTCAATCGGGCGTGGGGGTGGCTACACCTTC.

This clonotype was counted only a few times. The rearrangement uses TRBV20-1 and TRBJ2-5, with TRBD2 matching 7 bases. The length of the CDR3 is 15 residues. Germline CDR1 DFQATT, CDR2 SNEGSKA (reference sequence). V shed 5 bases and J 5 bases; nucleotides not matched to a gene: 14. CDR3: CSAQEWTSKTETQYF. CDR3 sequence (DNA): TGCAGTGCTCAGGAGTGGACTAGTAAGACGGAGACCCAGTACTTC.

This clonotype showed up just a few times. V gene TRBV6-1 combines with J gene TRBJ2-7, with TRBD2 matching 7 bases. V shed 6 bases and J 3 bases; nucleotides not matched to a gene: 11. The CDR3 loop spans 15 amino acids. Germline lookup yields CDR1 MNHNS and CDR2 SASEGT. The CDR3 nucleotides are TGTGCCAGCAGCCCGCGGCTAGCGGAGCGCTACGAGCAGTACTTC. Its protein product is CASSPRLAERYEQYF.

Many counts were recorded for this clonotype. This chain links TRBV19 with TRBJ2-1; D call uncertain. The CDR3 spans 15 residues. V was trimmed by 6 bases and J by 5 bases, leaving 17 bases between them. The germline V gene has CDR1 LNHDA and CDR2 SQIVND (reference sequence). The CDR3 DNA reads TGTGCCAGTAGCCCTATCGGCTCCGGTGACAATGAGCAGTTCTTC. This gives the protein CASSPIGSGDNEQFF.

This clonotype was detected only once. This chain uses TRBV2 with TRBJ1-5; D is possibly TRBD1 (5 bases). This CDR3 contains 14 residues. Between the trimmed V and J ends, which lost 8 bases and 3 bases, there was a span of 14 bases. Germline-derived CDR1 and CDR2 are SNHLY and FYNNEI. The CDR3 DNA is TGTGCCAGCGGGCACGGGGGACTCAATCAGCCCCAGCATTTT. Amino acids: CASGHGGLNQPQHF.

This chain connects TRBV19 to TRBJ2-4; D possibly corresponds to TRBD2 (5 bases). In germline, CDR1 is LNHDA, CDR2 SQIVND (reference sequence). Trimming left V 1 base short and J 0 bases short, with 10 bases between. This CDR3 contains 16 residues. This CDR3 reads CASSIGGITAKNIQYF. The CDR3, as DNA: TGTGCCAGTAGTATAGGAGGGATAACAGCCAAAAACATTCAGTACTTC.

This clonotype was recorded many times. The chain has TRBV7-2 and TRBJ2-5; TRBD2 agrees at 11 bases. CDR3 size: 18 residues. Germline lookup yields CDR1 SGHTA and CDR2 FQGNSA. After removal of 5 bases from V and 1 base from J, the junction contained 12 bases not matched to a gene. The CDR3 reads CASSETSSGGHLQETQYF. Here the CDR3 DNA reads TGTGCCAGCAGCGAAACGTCTAGCGGGGGGCACCTCCAAGAGACCCAGTACTTC.

This clonotype was observed at least ten times. The V call is TRBV7-6, the J call TRBJ1-3, with no clear D. The V gene lost 11 bases and the J gene lost 0 bases, with 17 bases spanning the gap. The CDR3 runs to 15 residues. CDR1 SGHVS and CDR2 FNYEAQ come from the germline V gene. CDR3 nucleotide sequence: TGTGCCTGCCTCGGCCCCCTGAGCTCTGGAAACACCATATATTTT. It encodes CACLGPLSSGNTIYF.

This clonotype turned up a few times. The V call is TRBV7-6, the J call TRBJ2-3, with D maybe TRBD1 (6 bases). Germline V gene lookup returns CDR1 SGHVS and CDR2 FNYEAQ. Deletions cut 3 bases from V and 2 bases from J, with 12 bases between. The CDR3 totals 15 residues. The CDR3 region has the DNA TGTGCCAGCAGCTTTTACAGGGCCTCCACAGATACGCAGTATTTT. Encoded protein: CASSFYRASTDTQYF.

This chain joins TRBV20-1 and TRBJ2-5, with TRBD1 matching 8 bases. Germline CDR1 and CDR2: DFQATT and SNEGSKA (reference sequence). The CDR3 extends over 15 amino acids. V was pared by 0 bases and J by 4 bases, with 7 bases of the junction left unmatched. In DNA form, the CDR3 reads TGCAGTGCTAGAGATCCAGGGGGCGGCGCAGAGACCCAGTACTTC. This encodes CSARDPGGGAETQYF.

Within the sample, this clonotype is medium-sized. This rearrangement joins TRBV6-2 or TRBV6-3 to TRBJ2-7, with 9 bases that match TRBD2. J lost 5 bases, V lost 5 bases, and 7 bases had no gene match. This CDR3 is 14 amino acids long. Looked up from germline, CDR1 is MNHEY and CDR2 is SVGEGT. Written as DNA, the CDR3 is TGTGCCAGCAGTCCGAGCGGGAGGAGGAACGAGCAGTACTTC. Amino acid sequence: CASSPSGRRNEQYF.

This clonotype has more than one count but fewer than ten. The chain couples TRBV7-6 to TRBJ2-1, with 15 bases fitting TRBD2. The CDR3 covers 20 residues. With 4 bases clipped from V and 6 bases from J, the junction kept 16 bases outside the gene matches. Germline V gene lookup returns CDR1 SGHVS and CDR2 FNYEAQ. The CDR3 region has the DNA TGTGCCAGCAGCTCCCTTGGACAGGCCGGGACTAGCGGGAGGATCAATGAGCAGTTCTTC. Translating gives CASSSLGQAGTSGRINEQFF.

This CDR3 is CASSYYRGVHTEAFF. CDR3 DNA: TGTGCCAGCAGCTATTACAGGGGGGTACACACTGAAGCTTTCTTT. This sequence joins TRBV27 and TRBJ1-1; 8 nucleotides align to TRBD1. The V gene's germline CDR1 is MNHEY and CDR2 SMNVEV (reference sequence). The junction had 9 bases not matched to a gene; V was cut back by 6 bases and J by 3 bases. The CDR3 spans 15 residues.

Concerning this clonotype: A read error is possible here, since a much larger clone lies one base away. The rearrangement joins TRBV12-3 or TRBV12-4 to TRBJ1-1, with D perhaps TRBD1 (6 bases). With 4 bases removed from V and 5 bases from J, the gap between germline ends came to 17 bases. The CDR3 is 15 amino acids. CDR3 sequence: CASSSYGGQGTEAFF. The DNA for the CDR3 is TGTGCCAGCAGTTCCTACGGGGGGCAAGGAACTGAAGCTTTCTTT.

This clonotype was observed a few times. The V gene is TRBV11-2, the J gene TRBJ1-1; possible D gene TRBD1, 5 bases. This CDR3 region has 14 residues. V lost 4 bases, J lost 6 bases, and 15 bases lay in between. CDR1 is SGHAT and CDR2 is FQNNGV in the germline V gene. The CDR3 reads CASSSGGFGAEAFF. CDR3 DNA sequence: TGTGCCAGCAGCTCTGGGGGGTTCGGAGCTGAAGCTTTCTTT.

This clonotype was observed at least ten times. CDR3 sequence: CASSPGQGGQPQHF. CDR3 DNA sequence: TGTGCCAGCAGTCCGGGACAGGGCGGTCAGCCCCAGCATTTT. V is TRBV12-3 or TRBV12-4 and J is TRBJ1-5; 9 bases are a match to TRBD1. Losses at the gene ends were 5 bases for V and 6 bases for J; bases not matched to a gene: 5. The CDR3 extends over 14 amino acids.

This clonotype was seen many times. The chain joins TRBV12-3 or TRBV12-4 to TRBJ2-4; 12 positions match TRBD2. The CDR3 is 15 residues long. V lost 6 bases to trimming and J lost 1 base; unmatched junction nucleotides: 1. The CDR3 here is CASRGTSGAKNIQYF. DNA for the CDR3: TGTGCCAGCAGGGGGACTAGCGGGGCCAAAAACATTCAGTACTTC.

The chain has TRBV12-3 or TRBV12-4 and TRBJ2-7, with 9 bases that match TRBD2. V dropped 7 bases and J dropped 3; count of bases not matched to a gene: 4. The CDR3 is 13 residues long. CDR3 protein: CASTLAGIYEQYF. Written as DNA, the CDR3 is TGTGCCAGCACTCTAGCGGGGATCTACGAGCAGTACTTC.

This clonotype was detected many times. V gene TRBV2 combines with J gene TRBJ2-1; possible D gene TRBD1, 5 bases. V lost 5 bases and J 0 bases, leaving 11 bases between the germline ends. CDR1 is SNHLY and CDR2 is FYNNEI in the germline V gene. The CDR3 has 15 amino acids. The CDR3 is CASSQDSSSYNEQFF. The CDR3 DNA follows: TGTGCCAGCAGTCAAGACAGTAGCTCCTACAATGAGCAGTTCTTC. Filled out from reference TRBV2 and TRBJ2-1, the complete variable domain reads EPEVTQTPSHQVTQMGQEVILRCVPISNHLYFYWYRQILGQKVEFLVSFYNNEISEKSEIFDDQFSVERPDGSNFTLKIRSTKLEDSAMYFCASSQDSSSYNEQFFGPGTRLTVL.

V is TRBV19 and J is TRBJ2-1, with D tentatively TRBD1 (5 bases). This CDR3 comprises 17 residues. The V gene lost 3 bases and the J gene lost 4 bases, with 19 bases spanning the gap. In germline, CDR1 is LNHDA, CDR2 SQIVND (reference sequence). The CDR3 coding sequence is TGTGCCAGTAGTATCGGAATCAGGGCCAGAAATTACAATGAGCAGTTCTTC. This codes for CASSIGIRARNYNEQFF.

The sample holds many counts of this clonotype. The gene calls are TRBV28 and TRBJ1-6; D call uncertain. The ends were cut back, 6 bases at V and 6 bases at J, with 18 bases in the middle. The length of the CDR3 is 16 residues. The germline V gene encodes CDR1 MDHEN and CDR2 SYDVKM. The CDR3 sequence is CASSLPVGEFNSPLHF. For the CDR3, the DNA is TGTGCCAGCAGCCTCCCCGTCGGGGAATTTAATTCACCCCTCCACTTT.

This rearrangement joins TRBV12-3 or TRBV12-4 to TRBJ2-7; 7 bases map to TRBD2. This CDR3 has 14 amino acids. After removal of 5 bases from V and 6 bases from J, the junction contained 10 bases not matched to a gene. CDR3 nucleotides: TGTGCCAGCAGTCCCCCCGGGGGGTATCGCGAGCAGTACTTC. Residues: CASSPPGGYREQYF.

This clonotype was picked up many times. This chain connects TRBV12-3 or TRBV12-4 to TRBJ2-1; 13 bases agree with TRBD2. CDR3 length equals 23 residues. The ends lost 2 bases at V and 2 bases at J; junction bases unmatched: 21. The CDR3 DNA follows: TGTGCCAGCAGTTTAAGGGTAGGACTAGCGGGAGAGGGACTCCTGAGGACCTACAATGAGCAGTTCTTC. Translation gives CASSLRVGLAGEGLLRTYNEQFF.

This clonotype was seen ten or more times. V and J are TRBV7-2 and TRBJ1-5, with TRBD1 matching 12 bases. Germline assignment: CDR1 SGHTA and CDR2 FQGNSA. The V segment lost 0 bases and the J segment 6 bases; nucleotides outside the gene matches: 3. This CDR3 has 16 amino acids. This chain's CDR3 is CASSLAGQGAGQPQHF. The CDR3 nucleotides are TGTGCCAGCAGCTTAGCGGGACAGGGGGCCGGTCAGCCCCAGCATTTT.

This clonotype was found many times. The V call is TRBV7-2, the J call TRBJ2-4, with D possibly being TRBD1 (6 bases). The V and J ends lost 4 bases and 1 base respectively, with 11 bases between them. CDR1 is SGHTA and CDR2 is FQGNSA in the germline V gene. The CDR3 consists of 15 residues. Written as DNA, the CDR3 is TGTGCCAGCAGCTCGGACCAGGGGGCCAAAAACATTCAGTACTTC. Its protein product is CASSSDQGAKNIQYF.

This clonotype was counted at least ten times. The chain joins TRBV7-2 to TRBJ2-7; the match to TRBD2 covers 16 bases. The CDR3 has 16 residues. V lost 3 bases and J lost 5; bases outside the gene matches: 4. Germline CDR1 reads SGHTA; CDR2 reads FQGNSA. CDR3 bases: TGTGCCAGCAGCTTGGGACTAGCGGGAGGGCCGGACGAGCAGTACTTC. It yields the protein CASSLGLAGGPDEQYF.

This clonotype was seen at least ten times. This chain connects TRBV28 to TRBJ2-1; D gene uncertain. The CDR3 sequence is 15 residues long. Trimming pared 3 bases from V and 8 bases from J, leaving 17 bases between. Germline CDR1 is MDHEN and CDR2 is SYDVKM. The CDR3 loop reads CASSLSDPPRYEQFF. The CDR3 bases are TGTGCCAGCAGTTTGTCCGACCCACCAAGATATGAGCAGTTCTTC.

The rearrangement links TRBV12-3 or TRBV12-4 to TRBJ1-1; no definite D call. V was trimmed by 6 bases and J by 4 bases, leaving 15 bases between them. The CDR3 extends over 14 amino acids. CDR3 bases: TGTGCCAGCAGCGGAACCGTCCGGGGCACTGAAGCTTTCTTT. This translates into CASSGTVRGTEAFF.

This clonotype has a handful of counts. The chain recombines TRBV5-5 with TRBJ2-5; D remains unclear. With 5 bases removed from V and 2 bases from J, the gap between germline ends came to 13 bases. This CDR3 is built from 14 residues. Germline V gene data show CDR1 as SGHKS and CDR2 as YYEKEE (reference sequence). CDR3 DNA: TGTGCCAGCAGAATTGGGCAGCCACAAGAGACCCAGTACTTC. Encoded protein: CASRIGQPQETQYF.

This chain connects TRBV7-2 to TRBJ1-1, with D perhaps matching TRBD1 (6 bases). The germline V and J ends were trimmed by 4 bases and 1 base, with 10 bases remaining between them. CDR3 size: 14 residues. Per the germline V gene, CDR1 is SGHTA and CDR2 is FQGNSA. CDR3 bases: TGTGCCAGCAGCTCAAGGGGGGCGAACACTGAAGCTTTCTTT. Amino acid sequence: CASSSRGANTEAFF.

A few counts support this clonotype. The chain uses TRBV7-2 and TRBJ1-2; no definite D call. Trimming left V 2 bases short and J 8 bases short, with 6 bases between. Germline CDR1 reads SGHTA; CDR2 reads FQGNSA. The CDR3 has 11 amino acids. In DNA, the CDR3 is TGTGCCAGCAGCTTACGGTCGGGCTACACCTTC. It translates to CASSLRSGYTF.